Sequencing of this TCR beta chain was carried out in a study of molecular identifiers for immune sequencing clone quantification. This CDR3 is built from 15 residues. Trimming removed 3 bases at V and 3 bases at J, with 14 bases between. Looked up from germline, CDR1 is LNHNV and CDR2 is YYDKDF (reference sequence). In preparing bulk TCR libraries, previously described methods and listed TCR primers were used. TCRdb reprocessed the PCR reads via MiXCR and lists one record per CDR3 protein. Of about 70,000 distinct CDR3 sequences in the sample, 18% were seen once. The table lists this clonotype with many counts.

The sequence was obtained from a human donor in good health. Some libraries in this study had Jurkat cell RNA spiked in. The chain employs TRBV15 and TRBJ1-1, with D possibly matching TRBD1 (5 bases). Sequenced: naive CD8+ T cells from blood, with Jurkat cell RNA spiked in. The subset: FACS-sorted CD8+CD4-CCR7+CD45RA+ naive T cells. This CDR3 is CATSREGRGDTEAFF. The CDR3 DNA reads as TGTGCCACCAGCAGGGAGGGACGGGGGGACACTGAAGCTTTCTTT.